The entry below gives a single T cell receptor (beta chain) sequence along with its context. V was clipped by 1 base and J by 4 bases, with 11 bases between them. Germline V lookup: CDR1 SGHTA, CDR2 FQGNSA. The CDR3 spans 14 residues. TCRdb analysed the RT-PCR reads with MiXCR anew, one entry per CDR3 protein. The data show approximately 720,000 distinct CDR3 sequences, with around 14% seen just once and roughly 3.6% held by the top ten. V and J are TRBV7-2 and TRBJ2-7; D is unclear. The clonotype was recovered from a female donor in good health, serving as a healthy control. The sample comprised memory CD4+ T cells from blood. This CDR3 reads CASSLDFNNYEQYF. DNA for the CDR3: TGTGCCAGCAGCTTAGATTTTAACAATTACGAGCAGTACTTC.